The clone carrying this TCR beta chain was seen repeatedly, ten times or more. This sample stems from a study of CD8 T cells in ankylosing spondylitis. TCRdb reprocessed the 5' RACE reads with MiXCR, giving one entry per CDR3 protein. The sample carries roughly 120,000 distinct CDR3 sequences, roughly 7.3% recorded once. The source material was blood, either unsorted or a sorted T cell fraction (not recorded which). The source is a male donor with ankylosing spondylitis or in good health (not recorded which).

The CDR3 sequence: CASSLDGSSEYNEQFF. The CDR3 DNA follows: TGCGCCAGCAGCTTGGATGGTAGCAGTGAGTACAATGAGCAGTTCTTC. This chain uses TRBV5-1 with TRBJ2-1; D not certain. Trimming removed 0 bases at V and 4 bases at J, with 14 bases between. Germline CDR1 SGHRS, CDR2 YFSETQ. This CDR3 contains 16 residues. The full variable domain, completed using reference TRBV5-1 and TRBJ2-1, is KAGVTQTPRYLIKTRGQQVTLSCSPISGHRSVSWYQQTPGQGLQFLFEYFSETQRNKGNFPGRFSGRQFSNSRSEMNVSTLELGDSALYLCASSLDGSSEYNEQFFGPGTRLTVL.